These 11 T cell receptor beta chains share one sample of origin, sequenced in a study of blood T cell repertoires in COVID-19. TCRdb's table, derived via immunoSEQ multiplex PCR, lists solely in-frame clones and lacks some. The sample contains nearly 400,000 clones, around 92% of which appear only once. Source material: PBMCs or T cells enriched from blood (not recorded which). Receptors originate from a woman aged 30 to 39 who had recovered from COVID-19.

The V gene is TRBV10-3, the J gene TRBJ1-1, with a possible D match to TRBD1 (6 bases). Germline-derived CDR1 and CDR2 are ENHRY and SYGVKD. Trimming left V 4 bases short and J 3 bases short, with 24 bases between. This CDR3 has 18 residues. The CDR3 reads CAISGWSKVGGQDTEAFF. The CDR3 coding sequence is TGTGCCATCAGTGGGTGGTCGAAGGTGGGGGGGCAGGACACTGAAGCTTTCTTT.

This chain joins TRBV9 and TRBJ2-1, with 13 bases matching TRBD2. The CDR3 runs to 16 residues. Unmatched junction bases numbered 4, after V lost 3 bases and J lost 4 bases. Germline V gives CDR1 SGDLS, CDR2 YYNGEE. CDR3 sequence reads: CASSAGTSGKYNEQFF. Written as DNA, the CDR3 is TGTGCCAGCAGCGCCGGGACTAGCGGGAAATACAATGAGCAGTTCTTC. The variable domain in full, completed from reference TRBV9 and TRBJ2-1, reads DSGVTQTPKHLITATGQRVTLRCSPRSGDLSVYWYQQSLDQGLQFLIQYYNGEERAKGNILERFSAQQFPDLHSELNLSSLELGDSALYFCASSAGTSGKYNEQFFGPGTRLTVL.

The CDR3 coding sequence is TGTGCCAGCAGCTCGCCTACAGGGGATACAACCGGGGAGCTGTTTTTT. Protein product: CASSSPTGDTTGELFF. The chain combines TRBV7-9 with TRBJ2-2; 7 nucleotides line up with TRBD1. CDR3 length equals 16 residues. V was clipped by 4 bases and J by 5 bases; unmatched bases: 10. The germline V gene has CDR1 SEHNR and CDR2 FQNEAQ (reference sequence). Together with reference TRBV7-9 and TRBJ2-2, the CDR3 gives the full variable domain: DTGVSQNPRHKITKRGQNVTFRCDPISEHNRLYWYRQTLGQGPEFLTYFQNEAQLEKSRLLSDRFSAERPKGSFSTLEIQRTEQGDSAMYLCASSSPTGDTTGELFFGEGSRLTVL.

The chain joins TRBV20-1 to TRBJ1-3, with D uncertain. Germline lookup yields CDR1 DFQATT and CDR2 SNEGSKA (reference sequence). The CDR3 has 15 amino acids. Trimming shortened V by 3 bases and J by 0 bases, and 12 bases separated the two germline ends. The DNA of the CDR3 is TGCAGTGCTAGTGACGAGGGAAGCTCTGGAAACACCATATATTTT. Protein: CSASDEGSSGNTIYF.

This clone was found once. The chain employs TRBV5-1 and TRBJ2-3, with a weak D call TRBD2 (6 bases). Trimming left V 3 bases short and J 0 bases short, with 8 bases between. The length of the CDR3 is 14 residues. Germline V gene data show CDR1 as SGHRS and CDR2 as YFSETQ. CDR3 nucleotides: TGCGCCAGCAGCTCGAGCGGGAGCACAGATACGCAGTATTTT. Protein sequence: CASSSSGSTDTQYF.

This clone came up once. The chain employs TRBV10-3 and TRBJ2-1, with a weak D call TRBD2 (6 bases). V was clipped by 9 bases and J by 0 bases, with 12 bases between them. The CDR3 is made up of 14 amino acids. CDR1 and CDR2 from the germline V gene are ENHRY and SYGVKD. CDR3 loop: CAMGGTTSYNEQFF. The CDR3 coding sequence is TGTGCCATGGGCGGGACGACCTCCTACAATGAGCAGTTCTTC.

The chain combines TRBV5-6 with TRBJ2-3; 7 positions match TRBD1. This CDR3 comprises 14 residues. The V and J ends lost 4 bases and 2 bases, in that order; junction bases with no gene match: 4. Germline V CDR1 and CDR2: SGHDT, YYEEEE. CDR3 nucleotides: TGTGCCAGCAGCGAGGACAGGAACACAGATACGCAGTATTTT. Translated, it gives CASSEDRNTDTQYF.

V gene TRBV4-2 combines with J gene TRBJ1-5; D is perhaps TRBD1 (5 bases). V was cut by 1 base and J by 6 bases, with 16 bases left in between. The germline V gene has CDR1 LGHNA and CDR2 YNFKEQ. The CDR3 has 16 residues. Written as DNA, the CDR3 is TGTGCCAGCAGCCAAGTGGCGGGGACCAAAAGTCAGCCCCAGCATTTT. Translating gives CASSQVAGTKSQPQHF.

The chain links TRBV7-3 to TRBJ1-1; 8 bases map to TRBD1. This CDR3 contains 16 residues. Germline loops: CDR1 SGHTA, CDR2 FQGTGA. Trimming removed 0 bases from V and 0 bases from J; junction bases left unmatched: 3. The CDR3, as DNA: TGTGCCAGCAGCTTAACGGGACAGGAGATGAACACTGAAGCTTTCTTT. As protein: CASSLTGQEMNTEAFF.

The rearrangement joins TRBV5-5 to TRBJ1-6, with D uncertain. Germline loops: CDR1 SGHKS, CDR2 YYEKEE (reference sequence). The CDR3 consists of 14 residues. Deletions cut 3 bases from V and 9 bases from J, with 13 bases between. CDR3 amino acids: CASSWRARGSPLHF. The CDR3 DNA reads TGTGCCAGCAGCTGGAGGGCCCGGGGTTCACCCCTCCACTTT.

This clone was observed a few times. As DNA, the CDR3 is TGTGCCAGCAGCCAAGTGAGCGGGAGATCCTACAATGAGCAGTTCTTC. Translated: CASSQVSGRSYNEQFF. J is TRBJ2-1 and V is TRBV4-2; 8 nucleotides align to TRBD2. Germline CDR1 and CDR2: LGHNA and YNFKEQ. The J segment lost 1 base and the V segment lost 1 base, leaving 3 bases of the junction unmatched. The CDR3 runs to 16 residues.